Presented here are 24 T cell receptor beta chains from one specimen sequenced in a study of control samples from healthy donors and cancer patients. Some clones are missing from TCRdb's copy, which holds only in-frame ones; the method was immunoSEQ multiplex PCR. The sample carries 100,000 to 150,000 clones, more than 70% recorded once. Sequencing used blood. These receptor sequences come from a man in his 60s in good health.

The rearrangement uses TRBV6-5 and TRBJ2-7, with TRBD1 matching over 7 bases. V lost 6 bases, J lost 5 bases, and 10 bases stayed unmatched. Germline V gene data show CDR1 as MNHEY and CDR2 as SVGAGI. The CDR3 has 14 amino acids. CDR3 nucleotides: TGTGCCAGCAGCACGCGACAGGGCACCCACGAGCAGTACTTC. Its translation is CASSTRQGTHEQYF.

The chain is built from TRBV9 and TRBJ1-2; TRBD1 is a possible D gene (6 bases). V lost 0 bases to trimming and J lost 4 bases, with 10 bases between them. Germline lookup yields CDR1 SGDLS and CDR2 YYNGEE. CDR3 length equals 14 residues. CDR3 coding DNA: TGTGCCAGCAGCGTAGTGGGGGCCTCCTATGGCTACACCTTC. This gives the protein CASSVVGASYGYTF.

This clone was found a few times. The V call is TRBV9, the J call TRBJ1-3; D is undetermined. Germline V gene lookup returns CDR1 SGDLS and CDR2 YYNGEE. This CDR3 contains 14 residues. Trimming removed 1 base at V and 8 bases at J, with 13 bases between. The CDR3 region has the DNA TGTGCCAGCAGCGTACTCCCGCCTCCGGACACCATATATTTT. This encodes CASSVLPPPDTIYF.

V usage is TRBV6-5 and J usage is TRBJ2-7; 10 bases fit TRBD1. The CDR3 spans 15 residues. Losses at the gene ends were 7 bases for V and 6 bases for J; bases not matched to a gene: 12. Germline V gene lookup returns CDR1 MNHEY and CDR2 SVGAGI. CDR3 protein: CASIKTGGGHREQYF. CDR3 DNA sequence: TGTGCCAGCATCAAGACAGGGGGCGGCCACCGCGAGCAGTACTTC.

This chain uses TRBV7-8 with TRBJ2-3, with a tentative D call TRBD2 (7 bases). CDR3 length: 16 residues. Trimming pared 1 base from V and 0 bases from J, leaving 11 bases between. CDR1 is SGHVS, CDR2 FQNEAQ, per germline. The CDR3 bases are TGTGCCAGCAGCTTAGGGGCGGGGGCTAGCACAGATACGCAGTATTTT. Its translation: CASSLGAGASTDTQYF.

The CDR3 region has the DNA TGTGCCAGCAGCGCACAGGGAGGAAATGAAGCTTTCTTT. Translated, it gives CASSAQGGNEAFF. The V call is TRBV7-2, the J call TRBJ1-1; tentative D call: TRBD1 (6 bases). This CDR3 spans 13 amino acids. Trimming shortened V by 5 bases and J by 7 bases, and 14 bases separated the two germline ends. The V gene's germline CDR1 is SGHTA and CDR2 FQGNSA.

The V call is TRBV24-1, the J call TRBJ2-1, with 8 bases matching TRBD2. The J segment lost 6 bases and the V segment lost 8 bases, leaving 8 bases of the junction unmatched. Germline V gene lookup returns CDR1 KGHDR and CDR2 SFDVKD. This CDR3 region has 14 residues. CDR3 sequence: CATNPGGARNEQFF. CDR3 nucleotides: TGTGCCACCAATCCGGGGGGGGCCCGCAATGAGCAGTTCTTC.

V is TRBV7-2 and J is TRBJ1-4; unclear D gene. Germline CDR1 SGHTA, CDR2 FQGNSA. This CDR3 contains 17 residues. Trimming removed 0 bases from V and 0 bases from J, with 11 bases in between. The CDR3, as DNA: TGTGCCAGCAGCTTAGCCCTGCGAGGCGCAACTAATGAAAAACTGTTTTTT. This gives the protein CASSLALRGATNEKLFF. The full variable domain, with the rest looked up from reference TRBV7-2 and TRBJ1-4, is GAGVSQSPSNKVTEKGKDVELRCDPISGHTALYWYRQSLGQGLEFLIYFQGNSAPDKSGLPSDRFSAERTGGSVSTLTIQRTQQEDSAVYLCASSLALRGATNEKLFFGSGTQLSVL.

The genes are TRBV7-2 and TRBJ2-5, with 10 nucleotides matching TRBD2. There are 15 residues in the CDR3. V was pared by 3 bases and J by 7 bases, with 8 bases of the junction left unmatched. Germline CDR1 and CDR2: SGHTA and FQGNSA. CDR3 nucleotides: TGTGCCAGCAGCTTTTTAGCGGGGGGAGAAGGGACCCAGTACTTC. Its translation is CASSFLAGGEGTQYF.

V gene TRBV11-1 combines with J gene TRBJ1-1, with D tentatively TRBD1 (5 bases). The germline V and J ends were trimmed by 7 bases and 0 bases, with 12 bases remaining between them. CDR1 SGHAT and CDR2 FQDESV come from the germline V gene (reference sequence). The CDR3 runs 14 residues. The CDR3 protein is CASNQAGLNTEAFF. The CDR3 DNA reads TGTGCCAGCAACCAGGCAGGGTTGAACACTGAAGCTTTCTTT.

The V and J genes are TRBV30 and TRBJ2-5; 10 positions match TRBD1. The CDR3 runs to 15 residues. V shed 3 bases and J 2 bases; nucleotides not matched to a gene: 6. Germline V gene lookup returns CDR1 GTSNPN and CDR2 SVGIG (reference sequence). DNA for the CDR3: TGTGCCTGGAGCCCGACAGGGGGCGCGCAAGAGACCCAGTACTTC. It specifies CAWSPTGGAQETQYF.

The rearrangement links TRBV28 to TRBJ1-4, with TRBD1 matching 8 bases. Trimming cost V 5 bases and J 4 bases; bases outside gene matches: 3. The CDR3 is 14 residues long. Germline V gene sequence: CDR1 MDHEN, CDR2 SYDVKM. The CDR3 here is CASSETGGNEKLFF. Here the CDR3 DNA reads TGTGCCAGCAGTGAAACAGGGGGTAATGAAAAACTGTTTTTT.

The rearrangement joins TRBV9 to TRBJ1-2; possible D gene TRBD1, 5 bases. The CDR3 is 15 residues long. Trimming removed 2 bases from V and 3 bases from J, with 14 bases in between. Germline V CDR1 and CDR2: SGDLS, YYNGEE. This CDR3 is CASSVLPGADYGYTF. CDR3 DNA: TGTGCCAGCAGCGTCCTACCCGGGGCTGACTATGGCTACACCTTC.

This clone was found once. The chain is built from TRBV2 and TRBJ1-3; D gene ambiguous. The V and J ends lost 4 bases and 4 bases respectively, with 5 bases between them. In germline, CDR1 is SNHLY, CDR2 FYNNEI. This CDR3 has 12 residues. The CDR3 loop reads CASSVEGNTIYF. CDR3 in DNA: TGTGCCAGCAGTGTCGAAGGAAACACCATATATTTT.

The chain recombines TRBV25-1 with TRBJ1-2; possible D gene TRBD1, 6 bases. The CDR3 contains 15 residues. Deletions cut 5 bases from V and 2 bases from J, with 15 bases between. The germline CDR1 and CDR2 sequences are MGHDK and SYGVNS. In nucleotides, the CDR3 is TGTGCCAGCAGTCGAACAGGGTCTCGGAACTATGGCTACACCTTC. This gives the protein CASSRTGSRNYGYTF.

The V call is TRBV7-9, the J call TRBJ1-4; 7 nucleotides match TRBD1. The germline V gene has CDR1 SEHNR and CDR2 FQNEAQ (reference sequence). The CDR3 runs to 15 residues. V was pared by 5 bases and J by 3 bases, with 6 bases of the junction left unmatched. CDR3: CASSNRQGSNEKLFF. CDR3 nucleotides: TGTGCCAGCAGCAACCGACAGGGTTCTAATGAAAAACTGTTTTTT.

The V gene is TRBV5-6, the J gene TRBJ2-1, with 9 bases aligning to TRBD2. Germline CDR1 SGHDT, CDR2 YYEEEE. CDR3 length: 16 amino acids. The ends lost 2 bases at V and 4 bases at J; junction bases unmatched: 7. In DNA form, the CDR3 reads TGTGCCAGCAGCTTTGCCGGGACTAGCTCTTACAATGAGCAGTTCTTC. Translated: CASSFAGTSSYNEQFF. Combining the CDR3 with reference TRBV5-6 and TRBJ2-1 gives the whole variable domain DAGVTQSPTHLIKTRGQQVTLRCSPKSGHDTVSWYQQALGQGPQFIFQYYEEEERQRGNFPDRFSGHQFPNYSSELNVNALLLGDSALYLCASSFAGTSSYNEQFFGPGTRLTVL.

This chain links TRBV28 with TRBJ2-2; TRBD1 is a possible D gene (5 bases). The V end lost 9 bases, the J end lost 2 bases, and 13 bases lay between the germline ends. In germline, CDR1 is MDHEN, CDR2 SYDVKM. CDR3 length: 14 residues. For the CDR3, the DNA is TGTGCCAGTAGGGGCTCCCTCAACACCGGGGAGCTGTTTTTT. This codes for CASRGSLNTGELFF.

CDR3 sequence (DNA): TGTGCCAGCAGCCTAGGTCCACCGTCCTACGAGCAGTACTTC. It encodes CASSLGPPSYEQYF. The chain has TRBV7-2 and TRBJ2-7; D unclear. From germline, CDR1 is SGHTA and CDR2 FQGNSA. Trimming cost V 5 bases and J 1 base, with 12 bases left between them. There are 14 residues in the CDR3.

The genes are TRBV5-1 and TRBJ1-1; TRBD1 aligns across 9 bases. The CDR3 sequence is 15 residues long. Looked up from germline, CDR1 is SGHRS and CDR2 is YFSETQ. V gave up 5 bases and J gave up 1 base; unmatched junction bases: 6. The CDR3 sequence: CASRTGGAGNTEAFF. In DNA, the CDR3 is TGCGCCAGCAGAACAGGGGGCGCTGGGAACACTGAAGCTTTCTTT.

This chain uses TRBV2 with TRBJ1-3; no clear D gene. Trimming shortened V by 5 bases and J by 0 bases, and 11 bases separated the two germline ends. CDR1 and CDR2 (germline): SNHLY, FYNNEI. This CDR3 has 15 residues. The CDR3 sequence: CASSPLLSSGNTIYF. DNA for the CDR3: TGTGCCAGCAGTCCCCTCCTGAGCTCTGGAAACACCATATATTTT.

This clone appeared once. The chain uses TRBV19 and TRBJ2-7, with 11 nucleotides matching TRBD2. The CDR3 covers 15 residues. Per the germline V gene, CDR1 is LNHDA and CDR2 is SQIVND (reference sequence). V trimming: 1 base; J trimming: 4 bases; junction bases outside the gene matches: 3. CDR3 in amino acids: CASSIGLAGSYEQYF. CDR3 sequence (DNA): TGTGCCAGTAGTATAGGACTAGCGGGGAGTTACGAGCAGTACTTC.

The chain has TRBV21-1 and TRBJ1-4; the table gives TRBD1 as D, unverified against the DNA. TRBV21-1 is described as a pseudogene. The CDR3 has 16 residues. The CDR3 here is CASSKEQGITNEKLFF. In nucleotides, the CDR3 is TGTGCCAGCAGCAAAGAACAGGGGATCACTAATGAAAAACTGTTTTTT.

The chain employs TRBV28 and TRBJ1-2, with TRBD1 matching 7 bases. Looked up from germline, CDR1 is MDHEN and CDR2 is SYDVKM. V lost 6 bases to trimming and J lost 4 bases; unmatched junction nucleotides: 11. This CDR3 is built from 15 residues. CDR3 amino acids: CASRQLTGEGYGYTF. The DNA of the CDR3 is TGTGCCAGCAGACAACTTACAGGGGAAGGCTATGGCTACACCTTC.